A selection of T cell receptor beta chains follows, all from one sample in a study of shared T cell receptors in the human thymus. Libraries were prepared by immunoSEQ multiplex PCR; TCRdb keeps only in-frame clonotypes and omits some of them. The sample includes almost 550,000 clones, approximately 78% of them seen just once. Separately, the same data were catalogued under a study of human thymus T cells.

The sequenced sample was thymocytes. The receptors here all came from a boy under three years old with a congenital heart defect. Each CDR3 is given without its conserved first and last residue. Expanded clones are given a class, and other clones once, few, many or no size at all.

abundance	v_gene	j_gene	CDR3aa
NA	TRBV28	TRBJ2-7	ASGSLAGLSESYEQY
NA	TRBV4-1	TRBJ1-1	ASSQHPPGVNAEAF
NA	TRBV11-2	TRBJ2-1	ASSYPGDDEQF
NA	TRBV27	TRBJ2-2	ASSPEQGNTGELF
few	TRBV7-6	TRBJ1-5	ASSLGWGGSNQPQH
few	TRBV21-1	TRBJ2-7	ASSNQRLQ
NA	TRBV29-1	TRBJ2-1	SVGRRSNEQF
NA	TRBV4-2	TRBJ2-1	ASSPPDGRGKECRDEQF
NA	TRBV4-1	TRBJ1-2	ASSQEGLGTGGFGYT
once	TRBV5-6	TRBJ2-6	ASSLGGGTRPPGANVLT
NA	TRBV4-2	TRBJ2-5	ASSQPDSGETQY
few	TRBV13	TRBJ2-1	ASKQGLSYNEQF
NA	TRBV6-1	TRBJ2-3	ASRRERGTDTQY
NA	TRBV27	NA	ASSLSGQGVRYEQY
NA	TRBV13	TRBJ1-2	ASSLSAYYGYT
NA	TRBV4-3	TRBJ2-7	ASSQAPTSGYSYEQY
NA	TRBV15	TRBJ2-1	ATSRVAGVDNEQF
NA	TRBV10-1	TRBJ2-5	ASSEVGPRTRETQY
NA	TRBV7-6	TRBJ2-7	ASSLARTSGRANSYSEQY
NA	TRBV28	TRBJ2-1	ASSLCSDEQF
NA	TRBV27	TRBJ1-1	ASMAVNTEAF
NA	TRBV27	TRBJ1-2	ATSWAIYGYT